The source of this T cell receptor beta chain is a study of shared clonotypes between healthy human individuals. The germline V gene has CDR1 ENHRY and CDR2 SYGVKD. The CDR3 spans 15 residues. V gave up 5 bases and J gave up 3 bases, with 16 bases separating them. Study-level points and caveats: Few donors limited the genetic and exposure-history diversity represented. The authors expected sequencing depth to affect clonotype sharing among donors.

Healthy and HIV-negative, the adult donors had no recent acute infections or vaccinations. For genomic DNA, unsorted samples relied on tens of millions of PBMCs. TCRdb's table, derived via immunoSEQ multiplex PCR, lists solely in-frame clones and lacks some. The sample records hundreds of thousands of clones, roughly 80% being singletons. Only one count was recorded for this clone. Its antigen is not known. The sample taken for sequencing was PBMCs. The chain links TRBV10-3 to TRBJ1-1; no clear D. The receptor was isolated from a woman between 35 and 50 years old in good health. Some clones in this sample may be carry-over from other donors' samples. This CDR3 is CAISPKSGVDTEAFF. CDR3 DNA: TGTGCCATCAGTCCCAAATCCGGGGTAGACACTGAAGCTTTCTTT.